These 11 T cell receptor beta chains were sequenced from one sample in a study of T cell repertoires in aging, cancer and after chemotherapy. A mixed TRB-A/B primer pool amplified rearranged TRB by multiplex touch-down PCR. TCRdb re-analysed the multiplex PCR reads in MiXCR, keeping a single row per CDR3 protein. Of 5,500 to 6,500 distinct CDR3 sequences detected, roughly 25% appear once; the ten largest clones hold 8% to 10%. The template was genomic DNA from peripheral blood, not RNA. Source material: blood. These receptors originate from a human donor in good health.

The rearrangement uses TRBV10-3 and TRBJ2-3; TRBD1 or TRBD2 may be the D gene (5 bases each). CDR3 size: 12 residues. Between the trimmed V and J ends, which lost 6 bases and 5 bases, there was a span of 9 bases. Germline CDR1 is ENHRY and CDR2 is SYGVKD. CDR3 bases: TGTGCCATCAGGGGGGAAAGAGATACGCAGTATTTT. It encodes CAIRGERDTQYF.

By share, this clonotype counts as medium-sized (0.01 to 0.1%). V gene TRBV6-2 or TRBV6-3 combines with J gene TRBJ2-2, with 9 nucleotides matching TRBD2. The CDR3 spans 15 residues. Germline trimming cut 2 bases from V and 7 bases from J; bases unmatched to any gene: 5. CDR1 is MNHEY, CDR2 SVGEGT, per germline. CDR3 in amino acids: CASSYLAGSNGELFF. CDR3 sequence (DNA): TGTGCCAGCAGTTACCTAGCGGGGTCCAACGGGGAGCTGTTTTTT.

This clonotype is labeled as medium-sized. The V call is TRBV6-5, the J call TRBJ1-1; D gene ambiguous. The CDR3 contains 15 residues. With 7 bases removed from V and 5 bases from J, the gap between germline ends came to 20 bases. The germline V gene has CDR1 MNHEY and CDR2 SVGAGI. CDR3: CASTERRTQRTEAFF. The CDR3 DNA reads as TGTGCCAGCACCGAACGACGGACTCAACGTACTGAAGCTTTCTTT.

In the case of this clonotype: A much larger clone is a single base away; this may be a read error. The chain couples TRBV24-1 to TRBJ2-7; D possibly uses TRBD1 or TRBD2 (5 bases each). V lost 4 bases, J lost 4 bases, and 13 bases lay in between. The CDR3 consists of 14 residues. Germline-derived CDR1 and CDR2 are KGHDR and SFDVKD. CDR3 DNA sequence: TGTGCCACCAGTGAGGGCCCCGGGGCTTACGAGCAGTACGTC. Amino acids: CATSEGPGAYEQYV.

This clonotype is medium-sized (0.01 to 0.1%) by share. The V and J genes are TRBV12-3 or TRBV12-4 and TRBJ1-1; D gene ambiguous. V lost 4 bases to trimming and J lost 0 bases, with 15 bases between them. This CDR3 spans 16 amino acids. The DNA of the CDR3 is TGTGCCAGCAGTTCAGCCCCCAGTACCGTGAACACTGAAGCTTTCTTT. It specifies CASSSAPSTVNTEAFF.

Sample share makes this clonotype medium-sized. This chain uses TRBV19 with TRBJ1-4; TRBD1 is a possible D gene (5 bases). Germline CDR1 and CDR2: LNHDA and SQIVND (reference sequence). Trimming left V 3 bases short and J 6 bases short, with 14 bases between. The CDR3 sequence is 15 residues long. CDR3 in amino acids: CASSIETARDEKLFF. The CDR3 DNA follows: TGTGCCAGTAGTATTGAGACAGCGCGGGATGAAAAACTGTTTTTT. Together with reference TRBV19 and TRBJ1-4, the CDR3 gives the full variable domain: DGGITQSPKYLFRKEGQNVTLSCEQNLNHDAMYWYRQDPGQGLRLIYYSQIVNDFQKGDIAEGYSVSREKKESFPLTVTSAQKNPTAFYLCASSIETARDEKLFFGSGTQLSVL.

In the case of this clonotype: One end of the junction does not line up with germline, which may come from a read error. V usage is TRBV9 and J usage is TRBJ1-2; a weak D match, TRBD1 (6 bases). The length of the CDR3 is 16 residues. Germline V gene lookup returns CDR1 SGDLS and CDR2 YYNGEE. The chain's CDR3 is CASSTGGADLSDGYIF. The CDR3 DNA is TGTGCCAGCAGCACCGGGGGGGCTGACCTCTCGGATGGCTACATCTTC.

This clonotype ranks as medium-sized. The gene calls are TRBV7-2 and TRBJ2-1; D unresolved. The length of the CDR3 is 15 residues. Germline V gene lookup returns CDR1 SGHTA and CDR2 FQGNSA. Trimming pared 3 bases from V and 0 bases from J, leaving 9 bases between. CDR3 in amino acids: CASSFQTPSYNEQFF. CDR3 DNA: TGTGCCAGCAGCTTTCAAACCCCCTCCTACAATGAGCAGTTCTTC.

The chain carries TRBV24-1 and TRBJ2-5; 7 bases map to TRBD1. V dropped 4 bases and J dropped 2; count of bases not matched to a gene: 6. Germline CDR1 reads KGHDR; CDR2 reads SFDVKD. The CDR3 spans 15 residues. CDR3 sequence: CATSEGQLNQETQYF. CDR3 sequence (DNA): TGTGCCACCAGTGAGGGACAGTTAAATCAAGAGACCCAGTACTTC.

The chain uses TRBV12-3 or TRBV12-4 and TRBJ2-5; perhaps TRBD1 as D (5 bases). This CDR3 comprises 13 residues. The V end lost 6 bases, the J end lost 2 bases, and 10 bases lay between the germline ends. CDR3 in amino acids: CASRLTVQETQYF. The CDR3 DNA follows: TGTGCCAGCAGACTGACAGTACAAGAGACCCAGTACTTC.

This clonotype qualifies as medium-sized. The chain employs TRBV7-9 and TRBJ2-7, with D hard to call. Germline CDR1 reads SEHNR; CDR2 reads FQNEAQ (reference sequence). The CDR3 has 11 amino acids. The V and J ends lost 5 bases and 3 bases respectively, with 5 bases between them. CDR3 coding DNA: TGTGCCAGCAGCCCCGGCTACGAGCAGTACGTC. Its protein is CASSPGYEQYV.